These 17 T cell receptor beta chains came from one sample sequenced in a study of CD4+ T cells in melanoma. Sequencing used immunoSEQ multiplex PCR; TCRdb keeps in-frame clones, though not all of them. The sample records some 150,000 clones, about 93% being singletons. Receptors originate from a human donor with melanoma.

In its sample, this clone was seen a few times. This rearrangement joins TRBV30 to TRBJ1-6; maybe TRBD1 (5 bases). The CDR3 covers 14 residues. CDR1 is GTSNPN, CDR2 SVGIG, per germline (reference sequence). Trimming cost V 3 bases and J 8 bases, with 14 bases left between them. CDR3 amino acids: CAWSGRMGDSPLHF. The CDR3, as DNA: TGTGCCTGGAGCGGGCGGATGGGGGATTCACCCCTCCACTTT.

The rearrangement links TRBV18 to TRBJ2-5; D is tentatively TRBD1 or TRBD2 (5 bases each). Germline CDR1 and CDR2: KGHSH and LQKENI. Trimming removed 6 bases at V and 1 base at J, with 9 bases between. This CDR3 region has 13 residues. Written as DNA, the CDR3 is TGTGCCAGCTCTAGGGGAGTCCAAGAGACCCAGTACTTC. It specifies CASSRGVQETQYF.

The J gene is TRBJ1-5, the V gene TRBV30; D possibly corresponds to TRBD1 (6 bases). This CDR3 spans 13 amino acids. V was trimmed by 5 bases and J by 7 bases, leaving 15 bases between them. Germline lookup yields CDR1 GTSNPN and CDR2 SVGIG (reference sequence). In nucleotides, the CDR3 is TGTGCCTGGGGGGGGGCAGGGCTACAGCCCCAGCATTTT. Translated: CAWGGAGLQPQHF.

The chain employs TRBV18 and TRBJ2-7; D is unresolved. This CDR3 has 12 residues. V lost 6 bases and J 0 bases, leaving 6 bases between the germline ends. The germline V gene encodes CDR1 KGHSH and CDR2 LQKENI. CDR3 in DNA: TGTGCCAGCTCTGGCAGCTCCTACGAGCAGTACTTC. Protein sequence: CASSGSSYEQYF.

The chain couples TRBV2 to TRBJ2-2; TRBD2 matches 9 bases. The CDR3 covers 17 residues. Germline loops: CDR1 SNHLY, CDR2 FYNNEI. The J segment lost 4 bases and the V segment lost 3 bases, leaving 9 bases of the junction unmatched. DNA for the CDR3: TGTGCCAGCAGTGACGAAGCGGGGGGCCGGGGCACCGGGGAGCTGTTTTTT. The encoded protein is CASSDEAGGRGTGELFF.

DNA of the CDR3: TGTGCCAGCAGTATGACGACAGGCCAAGAGACCCAGTACTTC. This gives the protein CASSMTTGQETQYF. V usage is TRBV27 and J usage is TRBJ2-5; TRBD1 is a possible D gene (6 bases). Germline lookup yields CDR1 MNHEY and CDR2 SMNVEV (reference sequence). The ends were cut back, 5 bases at V and 1 base at J, with 11 bases in the middle. CDR3 size: 14 residues.

The CDR3 loop is CASSMSGGTYNEQFF. The CDR3 DNA is TGTGCCAGCAGCATGAGCGGGGGGACCTACAATGAGCAGTTCTTC. This sequence joins TRBV11-2 and TRBJ2-1; 9 bases are a match to TRBD2. The V segment lost 5 bases and the J segment 2 bases; nucleotides outside the gene matches: 4. The CDR3 length is 15 residues. Germline V gene data show CDR1 as SGHAT and CDR2 as FQNNGV.

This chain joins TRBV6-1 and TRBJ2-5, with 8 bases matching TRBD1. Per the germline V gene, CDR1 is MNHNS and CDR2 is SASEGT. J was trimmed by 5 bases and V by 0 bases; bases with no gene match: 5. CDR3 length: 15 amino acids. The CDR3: CASSEAGWTGETQYF. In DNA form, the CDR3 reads TGTGCCAGCAGTGAAGCGGGGTGGACAGGGGAGACCCAGTACTTC.

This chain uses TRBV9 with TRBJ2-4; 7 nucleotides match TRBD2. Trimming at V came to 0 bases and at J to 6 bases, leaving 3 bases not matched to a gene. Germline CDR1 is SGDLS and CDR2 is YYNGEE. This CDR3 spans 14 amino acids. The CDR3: CASSVGGGGNIQYF. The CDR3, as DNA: TGTGCCAGCAGCGTAGGCGGGGGAGGAAACATTCAGTACTTC. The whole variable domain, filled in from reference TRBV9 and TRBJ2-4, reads DSGVTQTPKHLITATGQRVTLRCSPRSGDLSVYWYQQSLDQGLQFLIQYYNGEERAKGNILERFSAQQFPDLHSELNLSSLELGDSALYFCASSVGGGGNIQYFGAGTRLSVL.

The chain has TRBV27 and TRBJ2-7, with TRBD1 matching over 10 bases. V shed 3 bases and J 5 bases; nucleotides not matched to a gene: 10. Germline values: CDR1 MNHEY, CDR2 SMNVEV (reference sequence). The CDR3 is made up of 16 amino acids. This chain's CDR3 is CASSFNGQGGLHEQYF. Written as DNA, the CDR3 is TGTGCCAGCAGTTTTAATGGACAGGGGGGGCTCCACGAGCAGTACTTC.

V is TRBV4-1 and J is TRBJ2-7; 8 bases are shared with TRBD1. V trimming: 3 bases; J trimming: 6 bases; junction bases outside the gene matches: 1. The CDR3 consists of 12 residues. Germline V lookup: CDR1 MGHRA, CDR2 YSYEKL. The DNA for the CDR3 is TGCGCCAGCAGCCAGGACAGGGTCGAGCAGTACTTC. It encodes CASSQDRVEQYF.

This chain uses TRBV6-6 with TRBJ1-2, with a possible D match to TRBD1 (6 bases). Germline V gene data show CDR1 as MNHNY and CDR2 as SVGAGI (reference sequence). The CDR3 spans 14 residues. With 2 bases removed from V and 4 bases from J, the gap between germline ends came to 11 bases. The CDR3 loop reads CASSYMDSAYGYTF. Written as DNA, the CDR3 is TGTGCCAGCAGTTACATGGACAGTGCCTATGGCTACACCTTC.

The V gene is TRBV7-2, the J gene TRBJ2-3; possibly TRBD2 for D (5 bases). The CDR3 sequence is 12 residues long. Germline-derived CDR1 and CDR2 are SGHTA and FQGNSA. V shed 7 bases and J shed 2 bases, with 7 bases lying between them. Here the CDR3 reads CASTRDTDTQYF. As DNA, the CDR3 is TGTGCCAGCACCCGGGACACAGATACGCAGTATTTT.

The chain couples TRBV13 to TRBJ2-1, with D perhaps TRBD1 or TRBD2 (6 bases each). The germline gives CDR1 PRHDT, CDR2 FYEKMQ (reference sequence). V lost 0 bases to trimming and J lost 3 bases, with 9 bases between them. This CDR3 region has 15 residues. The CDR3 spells CASSLGRGDYNEQFF. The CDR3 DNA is TGTGCCAGCAGCTTAGGGAGGGGGGACTACAATGAGCAGTTCTTC.

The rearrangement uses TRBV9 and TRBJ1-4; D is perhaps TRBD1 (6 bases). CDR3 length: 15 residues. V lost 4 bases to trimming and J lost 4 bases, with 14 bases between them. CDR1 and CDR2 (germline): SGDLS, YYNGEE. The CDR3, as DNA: TGTGCCAGCAGCCCGAGGGGGGGCAATAATGAAAAACTGTTTTTT. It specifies CASSPRGGNNEKLFF.

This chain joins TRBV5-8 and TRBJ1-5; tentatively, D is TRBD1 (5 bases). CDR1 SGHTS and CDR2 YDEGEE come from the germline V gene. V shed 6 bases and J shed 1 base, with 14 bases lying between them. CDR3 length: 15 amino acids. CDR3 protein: CASTGQPNSNQPQHF. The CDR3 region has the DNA TGTGCCAGCACCGGACAACCGAACAGCAATCAGCCCCAGCATTTT.

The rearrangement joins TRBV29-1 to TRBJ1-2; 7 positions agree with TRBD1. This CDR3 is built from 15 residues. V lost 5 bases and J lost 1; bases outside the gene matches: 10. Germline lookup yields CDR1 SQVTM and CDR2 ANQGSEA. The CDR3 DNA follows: TGCAGCGTTCCGGACAGGACAAATAATAACTATGGCTACACCTTC. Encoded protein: CSVPDRTNNNYGYTF. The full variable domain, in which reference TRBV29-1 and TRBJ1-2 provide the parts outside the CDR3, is SAVISQKPSRDICQRGTSLTIQCQVDSQVTMMFWYRQQPGQSLTLIATANQGSEATYESGFVIDKFPISRPNLTFSTLTVSNMSPEDSSIYLCSVPDRTNNNYGYTFGSGTRLTVV.